This TCR beta chain was identified in a study of blood T cell repertoires in COVID-19. Across the study: Nucleic acid was either cDNA or gDNA, and it came from T cells, B-cell-depleted T cells, or PBMCs.

Per the germline V gene, CDR1 is GTSNPN and CDR2 is SVGIG (reference sequence). Trimming left V 0 bases short and J 11 bases short, with 14 bases between. The CDR3 extends over 13 amino acids. Ages ranged from roughly 18 to 100 years, with residence in 20 to 30 US areas. In assigning cohorts, the study relied on participant-reported clinical history. Sequencing was performed with immunoSEQ multiplex PCR; in TCRdb, only in-frame clones are kept and a portion is missing. The top ten clones hold about 2.1% of a sample with hundreds of thousands of clones, roughly 88% of them seen once. This clone was detected only a few times.

The clonotype originates from a woman in her forties or fifties who had recovered from COVID-19. Sample: PBMCs or T cells enriched from blood (not recorded which). The chain employs TRBV30 and TRBJ1-5; TRBD1 might be the D (5 bases). CDR3 sequence (DNA): TGTGCCTGGAGTGTAGAACCTCAGGGTTCCCAGCATTTT. Protein: CAWSVEPQGSQHF.